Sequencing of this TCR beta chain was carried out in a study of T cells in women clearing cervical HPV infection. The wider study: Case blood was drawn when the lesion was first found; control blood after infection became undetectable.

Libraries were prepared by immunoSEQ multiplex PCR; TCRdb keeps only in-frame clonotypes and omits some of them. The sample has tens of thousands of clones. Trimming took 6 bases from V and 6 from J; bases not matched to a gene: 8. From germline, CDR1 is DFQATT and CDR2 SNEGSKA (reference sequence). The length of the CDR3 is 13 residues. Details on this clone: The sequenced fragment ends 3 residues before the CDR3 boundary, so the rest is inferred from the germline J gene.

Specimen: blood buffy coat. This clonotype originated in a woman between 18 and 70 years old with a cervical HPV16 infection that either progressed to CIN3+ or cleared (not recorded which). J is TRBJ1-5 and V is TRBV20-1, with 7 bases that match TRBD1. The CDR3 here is CSANGQVGQPQHF. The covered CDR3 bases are TGCAGTGCGAACGGACAGGTGGGTCAGCCC.